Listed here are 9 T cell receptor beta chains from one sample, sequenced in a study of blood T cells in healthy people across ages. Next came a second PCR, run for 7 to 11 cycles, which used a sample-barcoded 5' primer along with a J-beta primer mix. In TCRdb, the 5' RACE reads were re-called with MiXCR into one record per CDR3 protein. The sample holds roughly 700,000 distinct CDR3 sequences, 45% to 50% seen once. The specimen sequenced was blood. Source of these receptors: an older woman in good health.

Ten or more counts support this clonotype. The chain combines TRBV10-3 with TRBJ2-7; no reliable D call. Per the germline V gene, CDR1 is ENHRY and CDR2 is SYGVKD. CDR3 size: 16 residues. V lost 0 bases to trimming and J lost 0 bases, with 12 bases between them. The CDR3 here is CAISESRLRSSYEQYF. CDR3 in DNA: TGTGCCATCAGTGAGTCGAGGCTACGGAGCTCCTACGAGCAGTACTTC.

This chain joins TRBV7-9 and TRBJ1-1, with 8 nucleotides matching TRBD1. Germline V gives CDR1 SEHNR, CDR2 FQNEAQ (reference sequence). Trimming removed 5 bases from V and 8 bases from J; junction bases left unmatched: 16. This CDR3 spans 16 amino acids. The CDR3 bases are TGTGCCAGCAGCCCCCAGGGGGCAGTTGTGAATTCCGAAGCTTTCTTT. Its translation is CASSPQGAVVNSEAFF.

CDR3 sequence: CASSFRTSGRVYEQFF. CDR3 nucleotides: TGTGCCAGCAGCTTTCGGACTAGCGGGAGAGTCTATGAGCAGTTCTTC. V and J are TRBV5-5 and TRBJ2-1; 13 positions match TRBD2. Germline lookup yields CDR1 SGHKS and CDR2 YYEKEE (reference sequence). The CDR3 is 16 residues long. J lost 8 bases, V lost 2 bases, and 7 bases had no gene match.

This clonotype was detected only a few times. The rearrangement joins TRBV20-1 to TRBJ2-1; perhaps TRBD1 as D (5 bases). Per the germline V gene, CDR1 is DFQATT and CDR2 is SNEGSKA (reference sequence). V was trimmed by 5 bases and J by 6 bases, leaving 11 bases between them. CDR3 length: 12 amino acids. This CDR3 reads CSAESDSNEQFF. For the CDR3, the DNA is TGCAGTGCTGAGTCCGACAGCAATGAGCAGTTCTTC.

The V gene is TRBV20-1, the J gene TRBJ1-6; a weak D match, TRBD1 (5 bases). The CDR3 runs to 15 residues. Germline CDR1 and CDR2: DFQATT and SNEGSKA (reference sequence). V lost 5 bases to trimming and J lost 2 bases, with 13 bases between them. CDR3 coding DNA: TGCAGTGCTCCCCGGGACGGACCCTATAATTCACCCCTCCACTTT. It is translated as CSAPRDGPYNSPLHF.

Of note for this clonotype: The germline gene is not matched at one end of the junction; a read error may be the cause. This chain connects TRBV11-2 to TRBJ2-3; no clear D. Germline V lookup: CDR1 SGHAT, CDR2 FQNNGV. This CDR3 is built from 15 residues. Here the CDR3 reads CASSLGFRQHRYAVF. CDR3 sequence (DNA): TGTGCCAGCAGCTTAGGGTTCCGCCAGCACAGATACGCAGTATTT.

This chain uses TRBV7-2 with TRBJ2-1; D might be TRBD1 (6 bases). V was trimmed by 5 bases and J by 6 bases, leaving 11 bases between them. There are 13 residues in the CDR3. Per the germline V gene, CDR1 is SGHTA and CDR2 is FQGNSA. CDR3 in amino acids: CASSPDRTNEQFF. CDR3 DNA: TGTGCCAGCAGCCCGGACAGAACCAATGAGCAGTTCTTC. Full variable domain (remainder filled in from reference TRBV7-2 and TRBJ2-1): GAGVSQSPSNKVTEKGKDVELRCDPISGHTALYWYRQSLGQGLEFLIYFQGNSAPDKSGLPSDRFSAERTGGSVSTLTIQRTQQEDSAVYLCASSPDRTNEQFFGPGTRLTVL.

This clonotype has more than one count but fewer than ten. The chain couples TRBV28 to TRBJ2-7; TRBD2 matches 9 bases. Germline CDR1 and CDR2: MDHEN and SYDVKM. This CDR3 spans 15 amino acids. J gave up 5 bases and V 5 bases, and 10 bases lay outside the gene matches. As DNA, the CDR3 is TGTGCCAGCAGTGAACTAGCGGGCACCGGGGACGAGCAGTACTTC. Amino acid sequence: CASSELAGTGDEQYF.

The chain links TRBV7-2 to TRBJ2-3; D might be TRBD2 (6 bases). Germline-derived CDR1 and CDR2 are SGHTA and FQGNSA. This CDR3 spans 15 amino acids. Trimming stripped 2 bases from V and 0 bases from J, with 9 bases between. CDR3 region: CASSLLAYSTDTQYF. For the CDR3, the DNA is TGTGCCAGCAGCTTACTAGCGTACAGCACAGATACGCAGTATTTT. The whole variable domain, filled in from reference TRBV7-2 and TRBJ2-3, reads GAGVSQSPSNKVTEKGKDVELRCDPISGHTALYWYRQSLGQGLEFLIYFQGNSAPDKSGLPSDRFSAERTGGSVSTLTIQRTQQEDSAVYLCASSLLAYSTDTQYFGPGTRLTVL.